These 15 T cell receptor beta chains share one sample of origin, sequenced in a study of PD-1 blockade in classical Hodgkin lymphoma. Time point reported: cycle 4 day 1 (C4D1), after more than 5 weeks of nivolumab. Every patient had relapsed following autologous stem cell transplantation, and cohorts differed in brentuximab vedotin exposure. Using immunoSEQ multiplex PCR, the repertoire was profiled, and TCRdb retains in-frame clones only, with some absent. The data contain 100,000 or so clones, about nine tenths of them singletons. The sample in question was peripheral blood mononuclear cells (PBMCs), obtained before the fourth cycle of nivolumab. The source is a human donor with classical Hodgkin lymphoma.

This chain links TRBV6-4 with TRBJ2-5, with a possible D match to TRBD1 (6 bases). The CDR3 length is 13 residues. V dropped 3 bases and J dropped 4 bases, with 9 bases sitting between them. Germline CDR1 is MRHNA and CDR2 is SNTAGT. The CDR3 sequence is CASSEARGETQYF. CDR3 coding DNA: TGTGCCAGCAGTGAAGCCAGGGGAGAGACCCAGTACTTC.

The chain has TRBV18 and TRBJ1-3, with 10 bases matching TRBD1. V trimming: 3 bases; J trimming: 5 bases; junction bases outside the gene matches: 4. Germline-derived CDR1 and CDR2 are KGHSH and LQKENI. The CDR3 covers 15 residues. Here the CDR3 DNA reads TGTGCCAGCTCACCTGACAGGGGGCTTAGAAACACCATATATTTT. Protein product: CASSPDRGLRNTIYF.

The rearrangement uses TRBV19 and TRBJ1-6, with a tentative D call TRBD1 (6 bases). The CDR3 covers 14 residues. Trimming stripped 5 bases from V and 6 bases from J, with 11 bases between. The germline gives CDR1 LNHDA, CDR2 SQIVND (reference sequence). The CDR3 coding sequence is TGTGCCAGTAGTGTGGACAGACGTAATTCACCCCTCCACTTT. The encoded protein is CASSVDRRNSPLHF.

The J gene is TRBJ1-6, the V gene TRBV6-5, with D perhaps TRBD1 (5 bases). This CDR3 comprises 13 residues. V lost 1 base, J lost 10 bases, and 8 bases lay in between. CDR1 MNHEY and CDR2 SVGAGI come from the germline V gene. The CDR3 here is CASSYFEGSPLHF. As DNA, the CDR3 is TGTGCCAGCAGTTACTTCGAGGGGTCACCCCTCCACTTT.

The rearrangement joins TRBV6-4 to TRBJ1-6; D is uncertain. Trimming stripped 5 bases from V and 7 bases from J, with 9 bases between. Per germline, CDR1 MRHNA and CDR2 SNTAGT. This CDR3 region has 13 residues. The CDR3 sequence: CASSLTENSPLHF. The CDR3 coding sequence is TGTGCCAGCAGTTTGACTGAGAATTCACCCCTCCACTTT.

This chain's CDR3 is CASSYRSGQLPDTQYF. The CDR3 nucleotides are TGTGCCAGCAGTTACCGAAGCGGACAGCTCCCAGATACGCAGTATTTT. The chain couples TRBV6-5 to TRBJ2-3, with a weak D call TRBD1 (6 bases). The germline CDR1 and CDR2 sequences are MNHEY and SVGAGI. The V end lost 2 bases, the J end lost 4 bases, and 16 bases lay between the germline ends. This CDR3 contains 16 residues.

V gene TRBV30 combines with J gene TRBJ1-3; D ambiguous. CDR1 is GTSNPN, CDR2 SVGIG, per germline (reference sequence). CDR3 length: 16 residues. The V end was cut by 1 base, the J end by 0 bases, with 13 bases between. The CDR3 reads CAWSADTARSGNTIYF. The CDR3 nucleotides read TGTGCCTGGAGTGCCGATACAGCCCGCTCTGGAAACACCATATATTTT.

The rearrangement uses TRBV2 and TRBJ2-7, with 7 nucleotides matching TRBD1. Germline assignment: CDR1 SNHLY and CDR2 FYNNEI. The CDR3 contains 14 residues. J lost 6 bases, V lost 7 bases, and 12 bases had no gene match. CDR3 region: CASKRGQWLREQYF. The CDR3 coding sequence is TGTGCCAGCAAGAGGGGACAGTGGCTTCGCGAGCAGTACTTC.

The rearrangement uses TRBV27 and TRBJ2-7; TRBD1 matches 11 bases. In germline, CDR1 is MNHEY, CDR2 SMNVEV (reference sequence). This CDR3 is built from 16 residues. V dropped 3 bases and J dropped 7; count of bases not matched to a gene: 11. CDR3 bases: TGTGCCAGCAGTTTGCAAAACTCCGGGACAGGGGGGGAGCAGTACTTC. The encoded protein is CASSLQNSGTGGEQYF.

This clone was seen only a few times. J is TRBJ1-6 and V is TRBV7-2; D gene ambiguous. The CDR3 loop spans 16 amino acids. The V and J ends lost 0 bases and 8 bases respectively, with 14 bases between them. Germline CDR1 and CDR2: SGHTA and FQGNSA. In DNA form, the CDR3 reads TGTGCCAGCAGCTTAGCGCCAGGCGGTCGGGATTCACCCCTCCACTTT. It encodes CASSLAPGGRDSPLHF.

The chain combines TRBV4-1 with TRBJ2-1; D possibly corresponds to TRBD1 (6 bases). The germline V gene encodes CDR1 MGHRA and CDR2 YSYEKL. The CDR3 has 11 amino acids. The germline V and J ends were trimmed by 0 bases and 16 bases, with 10 bases remaining between them. The CDR3 region has the DNA TGCGCCAGCAGCCAAGACAGGGGCTTTTTCTTC. Protein product: CASSQDRGFFF.

The gene calls are TRBV10-3 and TRBJ1-2, with TRBD1 identical over 9 bases. The CDR3 covers 15 residues. Looked up from germline, CDR1 is ENHRY and CDR2 is SYGVKD. V lost 2 bases to trimming and J lost 1 base; unmatched junction nucleotides: 2. CDR3 loop: CAISEGGQGNYGYTF. The CDR3 bases are TGTGCCATCAGTGAGGGGGGACAGGGTAACTATGGCTACACCTTC.

This clone occurred once. The chain carries TRBV6-4 and TRBJ1-4; TRBD1 aligns across 7 bases. The CDR3 consists of 15 residues. Germline V gene sequence: CDR1 MRHNA, CDR2 SNTAGT. Losses at the gene ends were 4 bases for V and 5 bases for J; bases not matched to a gene: 7. CDR3: CASSGAAGGNEKLFF. CDR3 bases: TGTGCCAGCAGTGGCGCGGCAGGGGGAAATGAAAAACTGTTTTTT.

This clone appeared once. The chain links TRBV7-3 to TRBJ2-7; 9 nucleotides agree with TRBD1. Germline trimming cut 5 bases from V and 4 bases from J; bases unmatched to any gene: 12. This CDR3 is 16 amino acids long. CDR1 is SGHTA and CDR2 is FQGTGA in the germline V gene. Here the CDR3 reads CASSKRPGQGRYEQYF. In nucleotides, the CDR3 is TGTGCCAGCAGCAAGCGCCCGGGACAGGGTCGATACGAGCAGTACTTC. The complete variable domain, with remaining parts taken from reference TRBV7-3 and TRBJ2-7, reads GAGVSQTPSNKVTEKGKYVELRCDPISGHTALYWYRQSLGQGPEFLIYFQGTGAADDSGLPNDRFFAVRPEGSVSTLKIQRTERGDSAVYLCASSKRPGQGRYEQYFGPGTRLTVT.

The chain recombines TRBV15 with TRBJ2-7; 10 bases align to TRBD1. Per germline, CDR1 LNHNV and CDR2 YYDKDF (reference sequence). There are 16 residues in the CDR3. J lost 3 bases, V lost 3 bases, and 8 bases had no gene match. CDR3 DNA sequence: TGTGCCACCAGCAGGCTGGACAGGGGGTATTTCTACGAGCAGTACTTC. It is translated as CATSRLDRGYFYEQYF. The full variable domain, rest sourced from reference TRBV15 and TRBJ2-7, is DAMVIQNPRYQVTQFGKPVTLSCSQTLNHNVMYWYQQKSSQAPKLLFHYYDKDFNNEADTPDNFQSRRPNTSFCFLDIRSPGLGDTAMYLCATSRLDRGYFYEQYFGPGTRLTVT.